This T cell receptor (beta chain) originates from a study of blood T cell repertoires in COVID-19. The CDR3 has 14 amino acids. The germline V gene encodes CDR1 SNHLY and CDR2 FYNNEI. Trimming pared 2 bases from V and 6 bases from J, leaving 8 bases between. Some clones are missing from TCRdb's copy, which holds only in-frame ones; the method was immunoSEQ multiplex PCR. Of a few hundred thousand clones listed, 80% to 90% are singletons. The sequencing input was peripheral blood. This chain connects TRBV2 to TRBJ1-6; tentatively, D is TRBD1 (6 bases). The TCR comes from a man aged 18 to 30 with COVID-19, enrolled during active disease. In DNA, the CDR3 is TGTGCCAGCAGTGAACGCAGGGGTAATTCACCCCTCCACTTT. Its translation: CASSERRGNSPLHF. The entire variable domain, with the rest obtained from reference TRBV2 and TRBJ1-6, is as follows: EPEVTQTPSHQVTQMGQEVILRCVPISNHLYFYWYRQILGQKVEFLVSFYNNEISEKSEIFDDQFSVERPDGSNFTLKIRSTKLEDSAMYFCASSERRGNSPLHFGNGTRLTVT.